The following is a T cell receptor (beta chain) sequence with its context. The clone's antigen remains unknown. No clone much larger than this one lies a single base away; base qualities are absent. The data originate from a study of T-cell memory formation after mild COVID-19 (dated by TCRdb to the early 2020s). At the level of the whole study: TCR sequence clusters from the two donors were found to be largely donor specific. In a couple of donors, T-cell clones that expanded and contracted after mild COVID-19 were followed by sequencing TCRalpha and TCRbeta repertoires longitudinally. Two young, previously healthy adult volunteers made up the cohort, one male and one female.

The sequencer listed for this sample is Illumina NovaSeq 6000. Using 5'RACE with constant-segment primers, TCRalpha and TCRbeta cDNA libraries were constructed, with sample barcodes and unique molecular identifiers added in the process. Trizol reagent was used to extract RNA from every sample. Amplification of the libraries took two PCR steps, and the second step added a second sample barcode plus Illumina TruSeq adapters. Sequencing of libraries was performed on an Illumina NovaSeq with 2 x 150 bp paired-end reads. The published analysis was carried out like this. Reads were demultiplexed and collapsed into UMI-guided consensus sequences with migec v1.2.7. Using mixcr v2.1.11, the UMI consensuses were aligned to TRA and TRB V and J templates and assembled into clonotypes. Expanded or contracted clonotypes were those called significant by both edgeR and NoisET, with noise models trained on biological replicates. For edgeR calls, a false discovery rate-adjusted p below 0.01 and a log2 fold-change threshold of 1 were applied. As an exploratory analysis of dynamics, PCA with hierarchical clustering was applied to max-normalized trajectories of the 1000 most abundant clonotypes. Separately sequenced CD4+ and CD8+ repertoires were used to assign a CD4 or CD8 phenotype to each responding clone. The public reads were quality trimmed at Q25 with fastp and then assembled into clones with MiXCR by TCRdb, keeping productive beta chains. For every CDR3 protein sequence, its rows merge into one entry that carries the most common genes and DNA. The V and J calls were not made by the authors but by TCRdb's processing. A total of over 500,000 distinct CDR3 sequences appear in this sample, approximately 15% of them only once. Of the sample, less than 10% falls within the top ten clones.

The investigation overall reported the following: Clones contracting from day 15 to 85 had balanced CD4/CD8 phenotypes, while a second wave expanding from day 15 to 37 was biased towards CD4+. Only two mild cases were covered by the study, and larger cohorts that include severe cases with pre-infection samples were considered necessary. Some responding clones were detected in pre-infection memory, suggesting pre-existing cross-reactive memory T cells joined the SARS-CoV-2 response. Contracting CD4+ clones were located mainly in the CM and EM memory subsets, whereas CD8+ clones were found to be enriched in EMRA. SARS-CoV-2 specificity of the second-wave clones peaking on day 37 was not confirmed.

Ficoll-Paque density gradient centrifugation was the method used to isolate PBMCs. Measured from the cysteine to the phenylalanine, the CDR3 is 14 residues long. Only the CDR3 part of the read is kept: 42 bases, read in frame from the first base. V and J lose 6 bases and 2 bases, and a span of 8 bases separates them. Sequencing used PBMCs or a T cell subset sorted from them (not recorded which). The rearranged chain carries TRBV12-3 or TRBV12-4 and TRBJ2-6, with the identity of the D gene unclear. This TCR derives from an adult woman who had mild COVID-19 (a few samples of this study predate the infection). The sample titles of this study are shuffled in the database, so cell type and time point are left out; the donor was told from shared clones. The sequenced DNA is TGTGCCAGCAGGGGGTTTACTGGGGCCAACGTCCTGACTTTC. Its protein reads: CASRGFTGANVLTF.